This T cell receptor (beta chain) was recovered during a study of cytomegalovirus exposure and HLA in healthy donors. A word on this clone: Its antigen remains unknown.

Whole-study findings and limits: As a later analysis showed, several of the most significant clusters appeared to be linked to common viral pathogens. Accurate HLA-A and HLA-B prediction from TCR beta sequences was reported for most subjects. The study labeled about 160 TCR beta chains cytomegalovirus-associated. When analyzed later, the rates of TCR association showed variation by HLA locus, with DRB1 the most and HLA-C the fewest.

60 Vbeta and 13 Jbeta primers were used in PCR. Only in-frame clones appear in the TCRdb table, and some are missing; sequencing was by immunoSEQ multiplex PCR. The data hold tens of thousands of clones, with roughly 76% observed a single time. CDR3 length: 15 amino acids. With V trimmed by 0 bases and J by 2 bases, 4 bases remained unmatched. CDR1 is MNHNS, CDR2 SASEGT, per germline. The rearrangement uses TRBV6-1 and TRBJ2-7; 7 nucleotides agree with TRBD1. Source material: PBMCs. This receptor was taken from a man aged 55 to 70 in good health and CMV-seropositive. This CDR3 is CASSEAAGGAYEQYF. The DNA of the CDR3 is TGTGCCAGCAGTGAAGCGGCAGGGGGTGCCTACGAGCAGTACTTC.